Described below is a single T cell receptor (beta chain) sequence and its context. What it binds is not known. The sample is drawn from a study of OX40 agonist ivuxolimab in advanced cancers. The wider study: Cohort: around 79% men, mean age about 62, aged roughly 23 to 79. Patients achieving partial responses numbered three: one hepatocellular carcinoma case and two cutaneous melanoma cases. Study findings and constraints: Dosing at 0.1 to 3.0 mg/kg was accompanied by clonal expansion of CD4+ and CD8+ blood T cells by week 6. Among the lowest peripheral clonal expansion occurred in 0.1-3.0 mg/kg partial responders.

Trimming took off 5 bases at V and 0 bases at J, with 7 bases between the two ends. In germline, CDR1 is MNHEY, CDR2 SMNVEV (reference sequence). The CDR3 has 13 residues. Profiled with immunoSEQ multiplex PCR; TCRdb holds only in-frame clones, not every one. The sample carries tens of thousands of clones, around nine tenths recorded once. V gene TRBV27 combines with J gene TRBJ1-1; D gene uncertain. The TCR was taken from an adult with an advanced solid tumor such as melanoma, head and neck, liver or kidney cancer. Material: CD4+ or CD8+ T cells sorted from blood, obtained in a trial of the OX40 agonist ivuxolimab. CDR3 loop: CASSPRMNTEAFF. The CDR3 coding sequence is TGTGCCAGCAGTCCACGTATGAACACTGAAGCTTTCTTT.